A single sample is the source of the 16 T cell receptor beta chains below, sequenced in a study of OX40 agonist ivuxolimab in advanced cancers. The assay was immunoSEQ multiplex PCR, and TCRdb's table has in-frame clones only and misses some. The sample comprises some 74,000 clones, approximately 88% of which are singletons, and approximately 0.98% rests with the top ten. The material was CD4+ or CD8+ T cells sorted from blood, obtained in a trial of the OX40 agonist ivuxolimab. The receptors derive from an adult with an advanced solid tumor such as melanoma, head and neck, liver or kidney cancer.

The chain is built from TRBV6-1 and TRBJ2-1; 12 nucleotides match TRBD2. The CDR3 consists of 17 residues. With 4 bases clipped from V and 6 bases from J, the junction kept 10 bases outside the gene matches. Germline V lookup: CDR1 MNHNS, CDR2 SASEGT. CDR3 region: CASSVGKTSGSSNEQFF. The DNA of the CDR3 is TGTGCCAGCAGTGTGGGCAAGACTAGCGGGAGTAGCAATGAGCAGTTCTTC.

The chain couples TRBV28 to TRBJ2-7; TRBD1 is a possible D gene (5 bases). The CDR3 length is 14 residues. Trimming took off 2 bases at V and 5 bases at J, with 13 bases between the two ends. Germline V gives CDR1 MDHEN, CDR2 SYDVKM. This CDR3 is CASSLGGRVHEQYF. CDR3 sequence (DNA): TGTGCCAGCAGTTTAGGTGGCAGGGTCCACGAGCAGTACTTC.

V and J are TRBV6-6 and TRBJ2-7; the match to TRBD1 covers 7 bases. The CDR3 has 15 residues. J was trimmed by 0 bases and V by 6 bases; bases with no gene match: 8. Germline loops: CDR1 MNHNY, CDR2 SVGAGI (reference sequence). This CDR3 reads CASSRQGLSSYEQYF. CDR3 bases: TGTGCCAGCAGCCGACAGGGATTAAGCTCCTACGAGCAGTACTTC.

This clone came up once. The chain combines TRBV28 with TRBJ1-2; no reliable D call. V was cut by 3 bases and J by 4 bases, with 9 bases left in between. The CDR3 covers 13 residues. Germline lookup yields CDR1 MDHEN and CDR2 SYDVKM. CDR3 DNA: TGTGCCAGCAGTTTCTCAGGAACCTATGGCTACACCTTC. Protein: CASSFSGTYGYTF.

This rearrangement joins TRBV7-2 to TRBJ1-2; the D gene is possibly TRBD1 (6 bases). With 5 bases removed from V and 3 bases from J, the gap between germline ends came to 19 bases. The CDR3 has 16 amino acids. CDR1 is SGHTA and CDR2 is FQGNSA in the germline V gene. CDR3 sequence reads: CASSPREGGRYYGYTF. The CDR3 nucleotides read TGTGCCAGCAGCCCGAGGGAAGGGGGAAGGTACTATGGCTACACCTTC.

This chain connects TRBV18 to TRBJ1-2; perhaps TRBD1 as D (6 bases). The CDR3 totals 15 residues. The germline CDR1 and CDR2 sequences are KGHSH and LQKENI. The V and J ends lost 2 bases and 5 bases respectively, with 15 bases between them. The CDR3 region is CASSPSTGPGYGYTF. The DNA of the CDR3 is TGTGCCAGCTCACCAAGTACAGGGCCTGGGTATGGCTACACCTTC.

The genes are TRBV29-1 and TRBJ2-7, with D uncertain. Trimming left V 4 bases short and J 3 bases short, with 10 bases between. Looked up from germline, CDR1 is SQVTM and CDR2 is ANQGSEA. The CDR3 is 12 residues long. CDR3: CSVGETRYEQYF. DNA for the CDR3: TGCAGCGTTGGCGAGACACGCTACGAGCAGTACTTC.

In nucleotides, the CDR3 is TGTGCCAGCAGATTTCAGCTCACAGATACGCAGTATTTT. This gives the protein CASRFQLTDTQYF. J is TRBJ2-3 and V is TRBV6-1; no reliable D call. The CDR3 has 13 residues. Germline loops: CDR1 MNHNS, CDR2 SASEGT. V lost 6 bases and J 2 bases, leaving 9 bases between the germline ends.

This chain joins TRBV7-9 and TRBJ2-5; TRBD2 agrees at 9 bases. V dropped 5 bases and J dropped 2; count of bases not matched to a gene: 9. CDR1 SEHNR and CDR2 FQNEAQ come from the germline V gene (reference sequence). This CDR3 contains 16 residues. The CDR3 nucleotides are TGTGCCAGCAGCCCCGGACTAGCGCTGAATCAAGAGACCCAGTACTTC. It encodes CASSPGLALNQETQYF.

This clone has just one count. This sequence joins TRBV7-2 and TRBJ2-7; 8 nucleotides line up with TRBD2. The CDR3 consists of 15 residues. V lost 5 bases and J lost 3; bases outside the gene matches: 9. Germline values: CDR1 SGHTA, CDR2 FQGNSA. Here the CDR3 reads CASSPVSSGVYEQYF. The CDR3 DNA reads as TGTGCCAGCAGCCCAGTAAGTAGCGGGGTCTACGAGCAGTACTTC.

V gene TRBV15 combines with J gene TRBJ2-7; tentatively, D is TRBD2 (5 bases). V was cut by 0 bases and J by 5 bases, with 14 bases left in between. This CDR3 comprises 15 residues. Germline CDR1 is LNHNV and CDR2 is YYDKDF (reference sequence). The CDR3: CATSRDLGVSHEQYF. The CDR3, as DNA: TGTGCCACCAGCAGAGATCTCGGGGTTTCCCACGAGCAGTACTTC.

The genes are TRBV20-1 and TRBJ2-5; D is uncertain. CDR3 size: 11 residues. Trimming removed 8 bases from V and 5 bases from J, with 12 bases in between. CDR1 is DFQATT, CDR2 SNEGSKA, per germline (reference sequence). In nucleotides, the CDR3 is TGCAGTTTTCAAATCAGGGAGACCCAGTACTTC. Protein product: CSFQIRETQYF.

This clone has just one count. The V gene is TRBV5-1, the J gene TRBJ1-1, with D tentatively TRBD1 (5 bases). The V and J ends lost 0 bases and 1 base respectively, with 13 bases between them. CDR3 size: 16 residues. CDR1 is SGHRS and CDR2 is YFSETQ in the germline V gene. The CDR3 DNA is TGCGCCAGCAGCTTGGGGGACCGGACTAGGAACACTGAAGCTTTCTTT. Translation: CASSLGDRTRNTEAFF. The full variable domain, with the rest looked up from reference TRBV5-1 and TRBJ1-1, is KAGVTQTPRYLIKTRGQQVTLSCSPISGHRSVSWYQQTPGQGLQFLFEYFSETQRNKGNFPGRFSGRQFSNSRSEMNVSTLELGDSALYLCASSLGDRTRNTEAFFGQGTRLTVV.

The CDR3 DNA reads as TGTGCCAGCAGTCGGGCTAGCGGGGGGGAAGAGACCCAGTACTTC. This encodes CASSRASGGEETQYF. The chain combines TRBV27 with TRBJ2-5; 12 positions match TRBD2. CDR1 MNHEY and CDR2 SMNVEV come from the germline V gene (reference sequence). CDR3 length: 15 residues. V shed 5 bases and J 3 bases; nucleotides not matched to a gene: 4.

The gene calls are TRBV27 and TRBJ1-2; D is possibly TRBD1 (5 bases). The germline V gene encodes CDR1 MNHEY and CDR2 SMNVEV (reference sequence). The CDR3 has 15 residues. Trimming pared 5 bases from V and 3 bases from J, leaving 16 bases between. CDR3: CASSDFQGGDYGYTF. The CDR3 DNA reads as TGTGCCAGCAGTGACTTCCAGGGAGGCGACTATGGCTACACCTTC.

The chain has TRBV19 and TRBJ2-7; 10 positions agree with TRBD2. V lost 1 base to trimming and J lost 0 bases; unmatched junction nucleotides: 3. Germline values: CDR1 LNHDA, CDR2 SQIVND (reference sequence). There are 16 residues in the CDR3. In nucleotides, the CDR3 is TGTGCCAGTAGTATAGTGAGCGGGAGGGCCTCCTACGAGCAGTACTTC. This sequence encodes CASSIVSGRASYEQYF.